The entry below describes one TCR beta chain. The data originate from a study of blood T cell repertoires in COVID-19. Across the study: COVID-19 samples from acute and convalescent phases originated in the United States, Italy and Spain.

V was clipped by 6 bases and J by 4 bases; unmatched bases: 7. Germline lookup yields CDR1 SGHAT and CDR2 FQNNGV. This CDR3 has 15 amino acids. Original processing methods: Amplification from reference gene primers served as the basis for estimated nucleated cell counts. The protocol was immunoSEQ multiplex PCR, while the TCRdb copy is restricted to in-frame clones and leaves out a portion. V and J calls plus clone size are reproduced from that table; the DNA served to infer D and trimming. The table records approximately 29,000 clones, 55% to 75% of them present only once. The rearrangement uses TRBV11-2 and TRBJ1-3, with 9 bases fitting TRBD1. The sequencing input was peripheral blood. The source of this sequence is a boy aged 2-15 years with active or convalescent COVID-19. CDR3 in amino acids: CASRGLQGAGNTIYF. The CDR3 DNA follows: TGTGCCAGCAGAGGACTACAGGGGGCCGGAAACACCATATATTTT.